The 28 T cell receptor beta chains below come from one sample, sequenced in a study of T cell responses to AZD1222 COVID-19 vaccine. Assay used: immunoSEQ multiplex PCR; TCRdb lists only in-frame clones, some missing. The sample lists roughly 140,000 clones; less than 95% were seen once. The sequenced sample was peripheral blood, obtained on day 0 of AZD1222 vaccination. These receptors were taken from an adult in good health.

The CDR3, as DNA: TGCGCCAGCAGTGAGTTACGGGCGGGTAGCACTGAAGCTTTCTTT. It codes for CASSELRAGSTEAFF. The chain couples TRBV10-2 to TRBJ1-1, with unresolved D. The V end was cut by 1 base, the J end by 4 bases, with 13 bases between. Germline V gives CDR1 WSHSY, CDR2 SAAADI. The CDR3 contains 15 residues.

CDR3 region: CATSLRGLGKTRNEQFF. The DNA for the CDR3 is TGTGCCACCAGTCTCAGGGGGTTAGGGAAAACACGCAATGAGCAGTTCTTC. This rearrangement joins TRBV24-1 to TRBJ2-1; 7 positions agree with TRBD1. V lost 6 bases, J lost 6 bases, and 16 bases stayed unmatched. CDR1 and CDR2 from the germline V gene are KGHDR and SFDVKD. The CDR3 is 17 amino acids.

The V gene is TRBV2, the J gene TRBJ2-7, with TRBD2 identical over 8 bases. Per the germline V gene, CDR1 is SNHLY and CDR2 is FYNNEI. With V trimmed by 1 base and J by 0 bases, 2 bases remained unmatched. This CDR3 is 15 amino acids long. In nucleotides, the CDR3 is TGTGCCAGCAGTGAAGGGCTAGCGGGCTCCTACGAGCAGTACTTC. Its translation is CASSEGLAGSYEQYF. Complete variable domain (other parts from reference TRBV2 and TRBJ2-7): EPEVTQTPSHQVTQMGQEVILRCVPISNHLYFYWYRQILGQKVEFLVSFYNNEISEKSEIFDDQFSVERPDGSNFTLKIRSTKLEDSAMYFCASSEGLAGSYEQYFGPGTRLTVT.

The J gene is TRBJ2-7, the V gene TRBV28; TRBD2 matches 10 bases. This CDR3 region has 16 residues. Per germline, CDR1 MDHEN and CDR2 SYDVKM. With V trimmed by 5 bases and J by 2 bases, 9 bases remained unmatched. DNA for the CDR3: TGTGCCAGCAGTACCCCTAGCGGGAGCTACCCCTACGAGCAGTACTTC. Protein sequence: CASSTPSGSYPYEQYF.

The chain recombines TRBV3-1 (or the pseudogene TRBV3-2) with TRBJ2-2; maybe TRBD2 (6 bases). V was shortened by 0 bases and J by 2 bases, with 16 bases between the two germline ends. The CDR3 has 18 residues. CDR1 and CDR2 (germline): LGHDT, YNNKEL (reference sequence). CDR3 region: CASSQDQLAEPNTGELFF. DNA for the CDR3: TGTGCCAGCAGCCAAGATCAATTAGCGGAGCCAAACACCGGGGAGCTGTTTTTT.

The chain has TRBV9 and TRBJ2-1; possibly TRBD1 for D (6 bases). Trimming stripped 4 bases from V and 5 bases from J, with 13 bases between. Germline V CDR1 and CDR2: SGDLS, YYNGEE. This CDR3 has 14 residues. CDR3 loop: CASSTTGTNNEQFF. Here the CDR3 DNA reads TGTGCCAGCAGCACAACCGGGACAAACAATGAGCAGTTCTTC.

V gene TRBV4-2 combines with J gene TRBJ1-2, with a possible D match to TRBD1 (5 bases). CDR1 is LGHNA, CDR2 YNFKEQ, per germline. The CDR3 runs to 18 residues. V was trimmed by 2 bases and J by 2 bases, leaving 21 bases between them. CDR3 coding DNA: TGTGCCAGCAGCCAAACTGACGGGACTGCCGCTATGAACTATGGCTACACCTTC. Protein: CASSQTDGTAAMNYGYTF.

The chain couples TRBV5-6 to TRBJ2-2; possible D gene TRBD1, 6 bases. In germline, CDR1 is SGHDT, CDR2 YYEEEE. V lost 6 bases and J lost 4, with 16 bases in between. This CDR3 is 15 amino acids long. The CDR3 region is CASKSQGWFTGELFF. DNA for the CDR3: TGTGCCAGCAAATCCCAGGGGTGGTTCACCGGGGAGCTGTTTTTT.

The chain couples TRBV19 to TRBJ2-1, with TRBD2 identical over 12 bases. This CDR3 has 15 residues. The germline CDR1 and CDR2 sequences are LNHDA and SQIVND (reference sequence). V gave up 6 bases and J gave up 3 bases; unmatched junction bases: 3. CDR3 residues: CASSQLAGGYNEQFF. The CDR3 DNA reads TGTGCCAGTAGCCAACTAGCGGGAGGCTACAATGAGCAGTTCTTC.

The chain recombines TRBV29-1 with TRBJ2-5; 8 bases line up with TRBD1. The CDR3 totals 18 residues. Germline V gene sequence: CDR1 SQVTM, CDR2 ANQGSEA. After removal of 3 bases from V and 3 bases from J, the junction contained 18 bases not matched to a gene. Here the CDR3 reads CSVDTDREELVPEETQYF. In DNA form, the CDR3 reads TGCAGCGTTGATACGGACAGGGAGGAACTAGTTCCCGAAGAGACCCAGTACTTC.

The chain has TRBV19 and TRBJ2-1, with 15 bases lining up with TRBD2. CDR1 and CDR2 (germline): LNHDA, SQIVND (reference sequence). CDR3 length: 17 amino acids. V lost 5 bases and J lost 7; bases outside the gene matches: 9. In DNA, the CDR3 is TGTGCCAGTAGTCCGGGACTAGCGGGAGGTGGGGGGAATGAGCAGTTCTTC. Its protein product is CASSPGLAGGGGNEQFF.

V is TRBV28 and J is TRBJ2-3; a weak D match, TRBD1 (5 bases). The CDR3 runs to 16 residues. The germline gives CDR1 MDHEN, CDR2 SYDVKM. V lost 4 bases and J 0 bases, leaving 14 bases between the germline ends. CDR3 coding DNA: TGTGCCAGCAGTTCGAACCAGGGTTATAGCACAGATACGCAGTATTTT. Encoded protein: CASSSNQGYSTDTQYF.

The V call is TRBV7-2, the J call TRBJ2-7; 9 bases are shared with TRBD2. The CDR3 runs 16 residues. Unmatched junction bases numbered 9, after V lost 1 base and J lost 5 bases. CDR1 is SGHTA, CDR2 FQGNSA, per germline. The CDR3, as DNA: TGTGCCAGCAGCTTAGATCTCGCGGGAGGGCCCAACGAGCAGTACTTC. Amino acids: CASSLDLAGGPNEQYF. Full variable domain (outside the CDR3, taken from reference TRBV7-2 and TRBJ2-7): GAGVSQSPSNKVTEKGKDVELRCDPISGHTALYWYRQSLGQGLEFLIYFQGNSAPDKSGLPSDRFSAERTGGSVSTLTIQRTQQEDSAVYLCASSLDLAGGPNEQYFGPGTRLTVT.

The chain has TRBV7-2 and TRBJ2-7, with D possibly TRBD2 on 6 matching bases. Germline V gives CDR1 SGHTA, CDR2 FQGNSA. The length of the CDR3 is 13 residues. V lost 5 bases, J lost 3 bases, and 11 bases lay in between. DNA for the CDR3: TGTGCCAGCAGCCGGGGACTTCTCTACGAGCAGTACTTC. Amino acids: CASSRGLLYEQYF.

The chain links TRBV21-1 to TRBJ1-4; TRBD1 was called by the table and not checked on the DNA. TRBV21-1 is described as a pseudogene. The CDR3 is 15 residues long. CDR3 sequence reads: CASKPTGSTNEKLFF. CDR3 sequence (DNA): TGTGCCAGCAAGCCGACAGGGTCAACTAATGAAAAACTGTTTTTT.

This chain uses TRBV27 with TRBJ1-5; no reliable D call. The CDR3 is 16 residues long. Germline V lookup: CDR1 MNHEY, CDR2 SMNVEV (reference sequence). Trimming took 5 bases from V and 0 from J, leaving 14 bases between them. Here the CDR3 reads CASSPRVGYSNQPQHF. The CDR3 region has the DNA TGTGCCAGCAGTCCGAGAGTAGGATATAGCAATCAGCCCCAGCATTTT.

Comment on this clone: The junction departs from germline at one end; a sequencing error may be responsible. The rearrangement uses TRBV7-7 and TRBJ2-1; D might be TRBD1 (6 bases). The germline gives CDR1 SSHAT, CDR2 FNYEAQ (reference sequence). CDR3 size: 12 residues. CDR3 DNA sequence: TGTGCTAGCAGCCAGGACAGTGGTGAGCAGTTCTTC. Translating it yields CASSQDSGEQFF.

The chain couples TRBV7-3 to TRBJ2-3; D remains unclear. The CDR3 is 14 amino acids. Germline assignment: CDR1 SGHTA and CDR2 FQGTGA. The V and J ends lost 7 bases and 2 bases respectively, with 13 bases between them. The CDR3 DNA reads as TGTGCCAGCATCCTACAAAAGTACACAGATACGCAGTATTTT. It specifies CASILQKYTDTQYF.

V is TRBV4-3 and J is TRBJ1-1; no clear D. Germline-derived CDR1 and CDR2 are LGHNA and YSLEER. The CDR3 contains 13 residues. Trimming removed 3 bases at V and 1 base at J, with 6 bases between. The CDR3 spells CASSQGGNTEAFF. CDR3 nucleotide sequence: TGCGCCAGCAGCCAGGGCGGGAACACTGAAGCTTTCTTT.

The J gene is TRBJ1-2, the V gene TRBV19, with D maybe TRBD1 (5 bases). The CDR3 covers 15 residues. The V end was cut by 7 bases, the J end by 2 bases, with 17 bases between. CDR1 is LNHDA and CDR2 is SQIVND in the germline V gene (reference sequence). The CDR3 here is CASTKAGTLNYGYTF. For the CDR3, the DNA is TGTGCCAGTACTAAAGCCGGGACGCTGAACTATGGCTACACCTTC.

J is TRBJ2-5 and V is TRBV6-5, with 8 positions matching TRBD1. This CDR3 region has 15 residues. Germline CDR1 MNHEY, CDR2 SVGAGI. The J segment lost 4 bases and the V segment lost 1 base, leaving 5 bases of the junction unmatched. The CDR3 DNA is TGTGCCAGCAGTTACTACCAGGGGGCAGGAGAGACCCAGTACTTC. Translating it yields CASSYYQGAGETQYF.

The chain carries TRBV28 and TRBJ1-6; the match to TRBD1 covers 9 bases. The junction had 6 bases not matched to a gene; V was cut back by 3 bases and J by 6 bases. Germline values: CDR1 MDHEN, CDR2 SYDVKM. The CDR3 covers 16 residues. CDR3 region: CASSFQGGQGNSPLHF. The CDR3 bases are TGTGCCAGCAGTTTTCAAGGGGGACAGGGTAATTCACCCCTCCACTTT.

The chain uses TRBV7-9 and TRBJ1-1; tentative D call: TRBD1 (6 bases). CDR3 length: 15 residues. V dropped 2 bases and J dropped 3 bases, with 13 bases sitting between them. Germline V gene sequence: CDR1 SEHNR, CDR2 FQNEAQ (reference sequence). The CDR3, as DNA: TGTGCCAGCAGCTTAAGCCCAGGGGCACACACTGAAGCTTTCTTT. Its translation: CASSLSPGAHTEAFF.

V is TRBV2 and J is TRBJ2-1; the D call may be TRBD1 or TRBD2 (6 bases each). The length of the CDR3 is 14 residues. In germline, CDR1 is SNHLY, CDR2 FYNNEI. V was shortened by 7 bases and J by 4 bases, with 14 bases between the two germline ends. The DNA for the CDR3 is TGTGCCAGCATTGAGCAGGGGAGGTACAATGAGCAGTTCTTC. Its translation is CASIEQGRYNEQFF. Full variable domain (missing parts from reference TRBV2 and TRBJ2-1): EPEVTQTPSHQVTQMGQEVILRCVPISNHLYFYWYRQILGQKVEFLVSFYNNEISEKSEIFDDQFSVERPDGSNFTLKIRSTKLEDSAMYFCASIEQGRYNEQFFGPGTRLTVL.

The sample holds a few counts of this clone. This chain joins TRBV11-1 and TRBJ2-7; no firm D call. The germline V gene has CDR1 SGHAT and CDR2 FQDESV (reference sequence). V dropped 10 bases and J dropped 2 bases, with 18 bases sitting between them. CDR3 length: 14 residues. This CDR3 reads CANKSTQRPYEQYF. For the CDR3, the DNA is TGTGCCAACAAGTCCACCCAACGACCCTACGAGCAGTACTTC.

The chain employs TRBV18 and TRBJ2-6, with no clear D. Trimming pared 2 bases from V and 2 bases from J, leaving 10 bases between. The CDR3 contains 16 residues. Germline V CDR1 and CDR2: KGHSH, LQKENI. The CDR3 spells CASSPVRRTGANVLTF. CDR3 coding DNA: TGTGCCAGCTCACCAGTACGGCGGACTGGGGCCAACGTCCTGACTTTC.

This chain links TRBV2 with TRBJ2-3; D perhaps matches TRBD2 (6 bases). With 6 bases removed from V and 5 bases from J, the gap between germline ends came to 24 bases. CDR1 and CDR2 from the germline V gene are SNHLY and FYNNEI. The CDR3 spans 17 residues. CDR3 nucleotides: TGTGCCAGCAGCGCGCGTTGGGCTAGCGTGAGGGGAGATACGCAGTATTTT. This gives the protein CASSARWASVRGDTQYF.

Comments on this clone: The identical CDR3 is also encoded by other nucleotide sequences in the sample. The chain joins TRBV5-1 to TRBJ2-1; 8 positions match TRBD1. The CDR3 is 14 amino acids. V dropped 4 bases and J dropped 7; count of bases not matched to a gene: 7. CDR1 is SGHRS and CDR2 is YFSETQ in the germline V gene. The CDR3: CASSPRQGRNEQFF. CDR3 nucleotides: TGCGCCAGCAGCCCTAGACAGGGGCGGAATGAGCAGTTCTTC.